This TCR beta chain was recovered during a study of OX40 agonist ivuxolimab in advanced cancers. About the research overall: Administration of intravenous ivuxolimab to patients occurred every 2 weeks at 0.01 to 10 mg/kg. Prior checkpoint blockade (anti-PD-1, anti-PD-L1 or anti-CTLA-4) was permitted; approximately 41% had it.

TCRdb's table, derived via immunoSEQ multiplex PCR, lists solely in-frame clones and lacks some. The sample consists of 25,000 or so clones, 60% to 85% of them appearing once. Germline V gene sequence: CDR1 MNHNY, CDR2 SVGAGI (reference sequence). Losses at the gene ends were 2 bases for V and 8 bases for J; bases not matched to a gene: 1. This CDR3 is built from 13 residues. The chain uses TRBV6-6 and TRBJ1-4; TRBD1 agrees at 8 bases. The sequenced sample was CD4+ or CD8+ T cells sorted from blood, obtained in a trial of the OX40 agonist ivuxolimab. The receptor was isolated from an adult with an advanced solid tumor such as melanoma, head and neck, liver or kidney cancer. The CDR3 spells CASSYGTGEKLFF. The DNA for the CDR3 is TGTGCCAGCAGTTACGGGACAGGCGAAAAACTGTTTTTT.